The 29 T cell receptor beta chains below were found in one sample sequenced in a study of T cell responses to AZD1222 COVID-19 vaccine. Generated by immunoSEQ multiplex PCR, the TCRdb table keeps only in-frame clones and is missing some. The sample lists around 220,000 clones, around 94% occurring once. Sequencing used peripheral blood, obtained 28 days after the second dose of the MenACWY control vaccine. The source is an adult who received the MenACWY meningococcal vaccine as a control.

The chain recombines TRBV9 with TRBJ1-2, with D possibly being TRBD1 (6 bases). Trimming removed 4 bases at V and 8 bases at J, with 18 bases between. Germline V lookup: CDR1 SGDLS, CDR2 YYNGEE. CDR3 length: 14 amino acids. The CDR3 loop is CASSPGQFAGGYTF. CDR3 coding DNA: TGTGCCAGCAGCCCCGGACAGTTCGCGGGGGGCTACACCTTC.

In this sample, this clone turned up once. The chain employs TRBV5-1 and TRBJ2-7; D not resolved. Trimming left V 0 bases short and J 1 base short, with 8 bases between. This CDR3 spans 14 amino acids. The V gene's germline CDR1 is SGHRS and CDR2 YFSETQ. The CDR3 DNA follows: TGCGCCAGCAGCTTGGCATCCGAGTCCTACGAGCAGTACTTC. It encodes CASSLASESYEQYF.

The CDR3 region is CASSLGRGAYEQYF. The CDR3 bases are TGTGCCAGCAGTCTAGGCAGGGGAGCCTACGAGCAGTACTTC. This chain uses TRBV6-6 with TRBJ2-7, with D tentatively TRBD1 (6 bases). V was trimmed by 5 bases and J by 2 bases, leaving 13 bases between them. The CDR3 sequence is 14 residues long. Germline CDR1 and CDR2: MNHNY and SVGAGI (reference sequence).

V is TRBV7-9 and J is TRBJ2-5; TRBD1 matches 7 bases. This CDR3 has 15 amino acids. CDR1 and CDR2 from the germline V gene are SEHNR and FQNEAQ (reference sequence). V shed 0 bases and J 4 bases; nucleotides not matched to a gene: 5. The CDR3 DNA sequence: TGTGCCAGCAGCTTAGCCGGGACAGCTGGAGAGACCCAGTACTTC. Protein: CASSLAGTAGETQYF. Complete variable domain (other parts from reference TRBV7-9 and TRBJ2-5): DTGVSQNPRHKITKRGQNVTFRCDPISEHNRLYWYRQTLGQGPEFLTYFQNEAQLEKSRLLSDRFSAERPKGSFSTLEIQRTEQGDSAMYLCASSLAGTAGETQYFGPGTRLLVL.

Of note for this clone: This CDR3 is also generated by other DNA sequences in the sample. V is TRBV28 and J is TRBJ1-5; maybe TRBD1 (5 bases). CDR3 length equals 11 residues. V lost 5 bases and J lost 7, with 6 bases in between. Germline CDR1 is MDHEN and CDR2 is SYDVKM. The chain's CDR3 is CASSRGQPQHF. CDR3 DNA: TGTGCCAGCAGTCGGGGCCAGCCCCAGCATTTT.

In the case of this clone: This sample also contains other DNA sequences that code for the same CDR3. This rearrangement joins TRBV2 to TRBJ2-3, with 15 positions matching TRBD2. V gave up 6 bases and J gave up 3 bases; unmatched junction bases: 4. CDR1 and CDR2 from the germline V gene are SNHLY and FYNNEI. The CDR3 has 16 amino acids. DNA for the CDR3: TGTGCCAGCAGGGGGACTAGCGGGGGGTATACAGATACGCAGTATTTT. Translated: CASRGTSGGYTDTQYF.

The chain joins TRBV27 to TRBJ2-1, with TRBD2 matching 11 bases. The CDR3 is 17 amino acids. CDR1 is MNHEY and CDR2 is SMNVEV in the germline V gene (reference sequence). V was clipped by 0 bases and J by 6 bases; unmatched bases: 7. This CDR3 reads CASSLSFLAGGINEQFF. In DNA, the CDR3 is TGTGCCAGCAGTTTATCCTTTCTAGCGGGAGGTATCAATGAGCAGTTCTTC.

CDR3 in amino acids: CASSVGQNGGAEGEQYF. The DNA for the CDR3 is TGTGCCAGCAGCGTAGGACAAAACGGGGGGGCCGAAGGGGAGCAGTACTTC. The V gene is TRBV9, the J gene TRBJ2-7; 8 bases fit TRBD2. Germline lookup yields CDR1 SGDLS and CDR2 YYNGEE. This CDR3 is built from 17 residues. Trimming at V came to 0 bases and at J to 7 bases, leaving 15 bases not matched to a gene.

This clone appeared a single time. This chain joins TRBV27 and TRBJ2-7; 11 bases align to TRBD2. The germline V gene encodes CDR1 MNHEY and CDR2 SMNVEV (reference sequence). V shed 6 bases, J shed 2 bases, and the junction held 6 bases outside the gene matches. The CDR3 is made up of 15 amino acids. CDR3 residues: CASSLTSGRTYEQYF. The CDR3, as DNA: TGTGCCAGCAGCCTCACTAGCGGGAGAACCTACGAGCAGTACTTC.

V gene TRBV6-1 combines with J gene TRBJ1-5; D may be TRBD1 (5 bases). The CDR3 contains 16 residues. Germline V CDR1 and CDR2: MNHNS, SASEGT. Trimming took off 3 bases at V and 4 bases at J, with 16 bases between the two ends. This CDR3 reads CASSDIGKGWNQPQHF. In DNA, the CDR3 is TGTGCCAGCAGTGACATCGGGAAGGGGTGGAATCAGCCCCAGCATTTT.

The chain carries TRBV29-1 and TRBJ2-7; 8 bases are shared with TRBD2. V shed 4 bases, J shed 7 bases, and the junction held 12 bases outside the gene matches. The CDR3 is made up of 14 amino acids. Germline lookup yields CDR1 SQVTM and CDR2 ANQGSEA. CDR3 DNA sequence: TGCAGCGTTGCTTTGGCGGGAGGCCGGTGGGAGCAGTACTTC. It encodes CSVALAGGRWEQYF.

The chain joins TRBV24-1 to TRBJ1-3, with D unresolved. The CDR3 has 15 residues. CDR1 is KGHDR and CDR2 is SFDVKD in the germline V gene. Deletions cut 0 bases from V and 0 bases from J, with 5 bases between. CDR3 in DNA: TGTGCCACCAGTGATTTGTACAGCTCTGGAAACACCATATATTTT. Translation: CATSDLYSSGNTIYF.

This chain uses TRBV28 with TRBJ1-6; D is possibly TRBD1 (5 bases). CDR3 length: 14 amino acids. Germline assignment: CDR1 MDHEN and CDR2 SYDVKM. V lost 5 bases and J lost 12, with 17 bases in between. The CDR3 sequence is CASSAQVLSGPLHF. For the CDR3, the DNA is TGTGCCAGCAGTGCACAGGTCTTAAGTGGACCCCTCCACTTT.

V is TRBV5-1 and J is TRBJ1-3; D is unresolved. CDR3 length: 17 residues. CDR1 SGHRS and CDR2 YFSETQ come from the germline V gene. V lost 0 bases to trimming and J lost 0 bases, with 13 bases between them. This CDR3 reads CASSLARDTSSGNTIYF. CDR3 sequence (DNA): TGCGCCAGCAGCTTGGCCCGGGATACAAGCTCTGGAAACACCATATATTTT.

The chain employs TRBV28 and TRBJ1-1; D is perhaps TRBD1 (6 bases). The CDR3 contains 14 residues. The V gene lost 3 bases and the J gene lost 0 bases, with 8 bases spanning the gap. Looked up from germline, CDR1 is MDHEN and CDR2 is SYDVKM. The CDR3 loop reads CASSFGQMNTEAFF. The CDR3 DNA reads TGTGCCAGCAGTTTCGGACAGATGAACACTGAAGCTTTCTTT.

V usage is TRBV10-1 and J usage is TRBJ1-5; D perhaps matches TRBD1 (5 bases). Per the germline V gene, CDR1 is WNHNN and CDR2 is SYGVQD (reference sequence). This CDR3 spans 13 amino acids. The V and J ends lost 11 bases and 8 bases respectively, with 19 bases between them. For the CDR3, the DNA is TGCGCCGGAAGGGACCCCATTAAGAAGCCCCAGCATTTT. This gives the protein CAGRDPIKKPQHF.

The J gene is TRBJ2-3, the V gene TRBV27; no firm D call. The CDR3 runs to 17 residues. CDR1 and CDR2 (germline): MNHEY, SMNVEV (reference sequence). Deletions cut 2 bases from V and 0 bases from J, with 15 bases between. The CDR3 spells CASSLNRVDFSTDTQYF. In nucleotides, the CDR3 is TGTGCCAGCAGTTTAAATCGTGTTGACTTTAGCACAGATACGCAGTATTTT.

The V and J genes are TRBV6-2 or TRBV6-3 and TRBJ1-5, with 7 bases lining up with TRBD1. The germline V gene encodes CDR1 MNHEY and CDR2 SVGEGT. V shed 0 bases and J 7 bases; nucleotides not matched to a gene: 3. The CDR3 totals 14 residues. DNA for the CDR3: TGTGCCAGCAGTTACTCAGGGGGCGGACAGCCCCAGCATTTT. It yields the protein CASSYSGGGQPQHF.

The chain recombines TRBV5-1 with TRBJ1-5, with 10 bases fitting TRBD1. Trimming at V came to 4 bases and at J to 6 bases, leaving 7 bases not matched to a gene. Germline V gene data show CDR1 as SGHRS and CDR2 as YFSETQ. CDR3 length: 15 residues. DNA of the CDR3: TGCGCCAGCAGCGAAGGACAGGGGGACGGTCAGCCCCAGCATTTT. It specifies CASSEGQGDGQPQHF. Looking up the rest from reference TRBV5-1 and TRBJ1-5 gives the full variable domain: KAGVTQTPRYLIKTRGQQVTLSCSPISGHRSVSWYQQTPGQGLQFLFEYFSETQRNKGNFPGRFSGRQFSNSRSEMNVSTLELGDSALYLCASSEGQGDGQPQHFGDGTRLSIL.

CDR3 region: CASSERVTLAYEQYF. The DNA for the CDR3 is TGTGCCAGCAGTGAAAGGGTGACGTTAGCCTACGAGCAGTACTTC. The chain couples TRBV2 to TRBJ2-7, with D uncertain. Trimming pared 2 bases from V and 2 bases from J, leaving 13 bases between. CDR3 length equals 15 residues. Per the germline V gene, CDR1 is SNHLY and CDR2 is FYNNEI.

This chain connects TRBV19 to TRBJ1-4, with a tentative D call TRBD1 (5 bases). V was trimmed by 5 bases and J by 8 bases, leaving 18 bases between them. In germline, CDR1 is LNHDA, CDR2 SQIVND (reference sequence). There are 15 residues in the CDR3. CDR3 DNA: TGTGCCAGTAGTCAGCGGGCCCCAGGGATCGAAAAACTGTTTTTT. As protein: CASSQRAPGIEKLFF.

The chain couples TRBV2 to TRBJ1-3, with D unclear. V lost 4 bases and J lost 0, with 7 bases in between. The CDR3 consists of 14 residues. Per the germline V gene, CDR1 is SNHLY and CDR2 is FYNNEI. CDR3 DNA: TGTGCCAGCAGTGGGACGGACTCTGGAAACACCATATATTTT. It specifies CASSGTDSGNTIYF. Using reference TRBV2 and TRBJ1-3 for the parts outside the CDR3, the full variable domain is EPEVTQTPSHQVTQMGQEVILRCVPISNHLYFYWYRQILGQKVEFLVSFYNNEISEKSEIFDDQFSVERPDGSNFTLKIRSTKLEDSAMYFCASSGTDSGNTIYFGEGSWLTVV.

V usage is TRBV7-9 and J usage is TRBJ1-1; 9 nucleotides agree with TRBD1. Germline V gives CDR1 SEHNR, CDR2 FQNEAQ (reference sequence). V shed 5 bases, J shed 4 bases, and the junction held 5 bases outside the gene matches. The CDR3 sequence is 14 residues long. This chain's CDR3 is CASSPQGARTEAFF. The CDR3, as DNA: TGTGCCAGCAGCCCACAGGGGGCGCGCACTGAAGCTTTCTTT.

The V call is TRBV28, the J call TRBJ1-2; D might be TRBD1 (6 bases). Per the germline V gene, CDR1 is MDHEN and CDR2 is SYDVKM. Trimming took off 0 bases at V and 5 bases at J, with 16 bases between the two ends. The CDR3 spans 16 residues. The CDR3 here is CASSLWAGAELYGYTF. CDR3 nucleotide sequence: TGTGCCAGCAGTTTATGGGCAGGGGCCGAACTTTATGGCTACACCTTC.

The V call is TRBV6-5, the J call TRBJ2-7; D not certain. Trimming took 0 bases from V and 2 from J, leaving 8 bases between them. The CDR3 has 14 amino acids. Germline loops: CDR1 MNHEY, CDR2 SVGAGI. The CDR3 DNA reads TGTGCCAGCAGTTACTCGATATCCCCCTACGAGCAGTACTTC. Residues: CASSYSISPYEQYF.

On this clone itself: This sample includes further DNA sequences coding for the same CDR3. This chain's CDR3 is CASSTDRGYGYTF. CDR3 DNA: TGTGCCAGCAGTACTGACAGGGGCTATGGCTACACCTTC. J is TRBJ1-2 and V is TRBV12-3 or TRBV12-4, with 8 bases matching TRBD1. Germline trimming cut 5 bases from V and 4 bases from J; bases unmatched to any gene: 3. This CDR3 spans 13 amino acids.

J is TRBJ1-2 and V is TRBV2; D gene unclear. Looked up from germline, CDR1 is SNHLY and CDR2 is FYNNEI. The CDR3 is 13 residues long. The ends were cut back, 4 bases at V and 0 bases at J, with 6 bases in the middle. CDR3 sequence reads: CASSGRANYGYTF. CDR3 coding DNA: TGTGCCAGCAGTGGGAGGGCTAACTATGGCTACACCTTC.

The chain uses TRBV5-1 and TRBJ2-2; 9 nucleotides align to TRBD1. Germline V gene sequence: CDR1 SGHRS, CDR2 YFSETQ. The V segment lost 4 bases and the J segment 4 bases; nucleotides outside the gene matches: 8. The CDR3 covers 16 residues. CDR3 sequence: CASSITGTGITGELFF. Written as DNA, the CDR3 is TGCGCCAGCAGCATTACCGGGACAGGGATCACCGGGGAGCTGTTTTTT.

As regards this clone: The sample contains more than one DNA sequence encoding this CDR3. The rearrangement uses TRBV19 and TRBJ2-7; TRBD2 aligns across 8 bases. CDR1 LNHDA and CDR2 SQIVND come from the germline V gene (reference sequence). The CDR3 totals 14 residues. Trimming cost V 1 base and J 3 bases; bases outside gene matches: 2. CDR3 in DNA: TGTGCCAGTAGTATAGCGGGGACTAGCTACGAGCAGTACTTC. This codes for CASSIAGTSYEQYF.